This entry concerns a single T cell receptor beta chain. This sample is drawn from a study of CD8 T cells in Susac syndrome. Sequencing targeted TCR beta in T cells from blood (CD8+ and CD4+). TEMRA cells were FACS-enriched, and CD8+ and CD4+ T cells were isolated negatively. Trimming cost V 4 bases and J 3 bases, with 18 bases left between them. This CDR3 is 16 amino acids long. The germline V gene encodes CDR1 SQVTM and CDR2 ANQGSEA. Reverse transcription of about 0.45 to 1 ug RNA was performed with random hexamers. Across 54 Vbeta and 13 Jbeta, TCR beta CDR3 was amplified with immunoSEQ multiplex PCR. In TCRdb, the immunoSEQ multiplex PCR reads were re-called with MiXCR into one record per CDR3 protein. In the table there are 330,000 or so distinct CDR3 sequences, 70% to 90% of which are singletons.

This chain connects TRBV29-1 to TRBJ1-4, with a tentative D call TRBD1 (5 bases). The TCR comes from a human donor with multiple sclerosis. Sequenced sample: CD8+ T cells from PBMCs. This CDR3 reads CSVGIGRATANEKLFF. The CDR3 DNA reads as TGCAGCGTTGGGATTGGCAGGGCTACGGCTAATGAAAAACTGTTTTTT.